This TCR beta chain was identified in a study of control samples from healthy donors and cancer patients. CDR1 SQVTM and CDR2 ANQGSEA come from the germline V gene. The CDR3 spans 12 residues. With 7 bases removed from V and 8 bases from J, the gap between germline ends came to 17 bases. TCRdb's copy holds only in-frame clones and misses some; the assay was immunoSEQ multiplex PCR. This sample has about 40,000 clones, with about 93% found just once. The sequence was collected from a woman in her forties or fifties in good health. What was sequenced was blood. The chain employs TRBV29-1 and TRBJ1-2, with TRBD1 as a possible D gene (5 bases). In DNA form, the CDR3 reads TGCAGCGGGGAAGGGGCGCATGAAGGCTACACCTTC. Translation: CSGEGAHEGYTF.